Many counts were recorded for the clone carrying this T cell receptor beta chain. As yet, its antigen is unknown. The data were taken from a study of T cells in Graves' hyperthyroidism and ophthalmopathy. Graves' hyperthyroidism showing no ophthalmopathy progression within 18 months was considered stable. Patients with uncontrolled infections, other autoimmune diseases, pregnancy or lactation were excluded. Points from the study as a whole: The model forecast ophthalmopathy, anticipating it by a median around 6.4 months before onset.

RNA transcripts were the template for amplifying TCR beta CDR3 regions. The HTBI set primed first-round TCR CDR3 RT-PCR. TCRdb called the multiplex PCR reads again in MiXCR, with one record for every CDR3 protein. Of 500,000 to 550,000 distinct CDR3 sequences detected, around 20% appear once; the ten largest clones hold 26%. V lost 1 base, J lost 0 bases, and 6 bases lay in between. CDR1 and CDR2 from the germline V gene are MGHRA and YSYEKL. The CDR3 contains 14 residues. Material for sequencing was blood. The sequence was obtained from a man younger than 30 with Graves' hyperthyroidism. The chain is built from TRBV4-1 and TRBJ2-5; D is unresolved. CDR3 nucleotides: TGCGCCAGCAGCCAAGGACCGTACCAAGAGACCCAGTACTTC. Amino acid sequence: CASSQGPYQETQYF.